Listed below are T cell receptor beta chains from one sample, sequenced in a study of shared clonotypes between healthy human individuals. The repertoire was sequenced with immunoSEQ multiplex PCR; TCRdb's copy has only in-frame clones and lacks some. The sample consists of 1.4 million to 1.5 million clones, roughly 95% of them appearing once. The sequencing sample was made of naive CD4+ T cells sorted from blood. The receptors stem from a man aged 25-40 years in good health. Each CDR3 is given with its conserved first and last residue. D genes are given only for firm matches. Size is stated for part of the rows, as once, few or many counts, or as a class when the clone is expanded.

-	TRBV5-1	-	TRBJ2-3	TGCGCCAGCAGCTCATCGGGAATTTACACAGATACGCAGTATTTT	CASSSSGIYTDTQYF
-	TRBV9	-	TRBJ1-5	TGTGCCAGCAGCGTAGACGGTGAACAGCCCCAGCATTTT	CASSVDGEQPQHF
-	TRBV19	-	TRBJ2-2	TGTGCCAGTAGTATCTCACGACCGAAGAACACCGGGGAGCTGTTTTTT	CASSISRPKNTGELFF
-	TRBV6-1	-	TRBJ2-1	TGTGCCAGCAGTGAGGAGGCAACTCGCATACACAATGAGCAGTTCTTC	CASSEEATRIHNEQFF
-	TRBV7-6	TRBD1	TRBJ2-1	TGTGCCAGCAGCTTATTACAGGGGGTTGAGCAGTTCTTC	CASSLLQGVEQFF
-	TRBV7-2	-	TRBJ1-2	TGTGCCAGCAGCGCCCTTAACTATGGCTACACCTTC	CASSALNYGYTF
-	TRBV6-5	TRBD2	TRBJ2-4	TGTGCCAGCAGTCCGGGACTACCGGCCAAAAACATTCAGTACTTC	CASSPGLPAKNIQYF
-	TRBV18	-	TRBJ1-5	TGTGCCAGCTCACCACCGGGAAGTCGGCAGCCCCAGCATTTT	CASSPPGSRQPQHF
-	TRBV18	TRBD2	TRBJ2-1	TGTGCCAGCTCACCGCTAGCGGGAGAGGGGGAGCAGTTCTTC	CASSPLAGEGEQFF
few	TRBV6-5	-	TRBJ2-1	TGTGCCAGCAGTTACGTACAGAACAATGAGCAGTTCTTC	CASSYVQNNEQFF
-	TRBV5-4	TRBD2	TRBJ2-2	TGTGCCAGCAGCAACCCCCCGTACGCGGGAGGGCCCGGGGAGCTGTTTTTT	CASSNPPYAGGPGELFF
-	TRBV9	TRBD2	TRBJ2-7	TGTGCCAGCAGCGTAGGACTAGCGGAGACTACGAGCAAGGACTTC	CASSVGLAETTSKDF
-	TRBV7-9	TRBD2	TRBJ2-3	TGTGCCAGCAGCTCCCTAGCGGAGGACACAGATACGCAGTATTTT	CASSSLAEDTDTQYF
-	TRBV7-6	-	TRBJ2-3	TGTGCCAGCAGCTTAGGCCCGGTTGCGGGCACAGATACGCAGTATTTT	CASSLGPVAGTDTQYF
-	TRBV5-1	-	TRBJ1-5	TGCGCCAGCAGCTTGGATGGGCAGGGCCCAAATCAGCCCCAGCATTTT	CASSLDGQGPNQPQHF
-	TRBV5-3	-	TRBJ1-5	TGTGCCAGAAGCCCCCGTCGTAGTGGGGGCAATCAGCCCCAGCATTTT	CARSPRRSGGNQPQHF
-	TRBV28	-	TRBJ2-7	TGTGCCAGCAGTTTCCTTGACGGGGCCTCCTACGAGCAGTACTTC	CASSFLDGASYEQYF
once	TRBV4-1	TRBD1	TRBJ2-5	TGCGCCAGCAGCCAAGAAAACAGGGGTTGGGAGACCCAGTACTTC	CASSQENRGWETQYF
-	TRBV5-4	TRBD1	TRBJ2-1	TGTGCCAGCAGAGCCGGGACAGGGGAAAATGAGCAGTTCTTC	CASRAGTGENEQFF
-	TRBV7-8	-	TRBJ2-1	TGTGCCAGCAACGTTGACCGGGGGAAGTTCGAAGAGCAGTTCTTC	CASNVDRGKFEEQFF
-	TRBV5-4	TRBD2	TRBJ2-7	TGTGCCAGCAGCCCCGGACTAGCGGGAGGACCGCGGCAGTACTTC	CASSPGLAGGPRQYF
-	TRBV19	-	TRBJ2-1	TGTGCCAGTAGTGCCTCTAGCACGGTAAATGAGCAGTTCTTC	CASSASSTVNEQFF
-	TRBV10-2	-	TRBJ2-2	TGCGCCAGCAGTGATACCCATACCCGGGAGCTGTTTTTT	CASSDTHTRELFF
once	TRBV28	-	TRBJ2-7	TGTGCCAGCAGTTCCATTACCGCCGGTGGTCAGTACTTC	CASSSITAGGQYF
-	TRBV5-4	-	TRBJ2-1	TGTGCCAGCAGCCCTGGGAGTGGATACGGTGAGCAGTTCTTC	CASSPGSGYGEQFF
-	TRBV7-3	-	TRBJ2-1	TGTGCCAGCAGCTCCGGTTACAATGAGCAGTTCTTC	CASSSGYNEQFF
-	TRBV2	TRBD2	TRBJ2-2	TGTGCCAGCAGGGGGGGACTAGCCCCCACCGGGGAGCTGTTTTTT	CASRGGLAPTGELFF
-	TRBV7-9	TRBD2	TRBJ2-7	TGTGCCAGCAGCCCCCTTAGCGGGAGGGCCGGGTACGAGCAGTACTTC	CASSPLSGRAGYEQYF
once	TRBV10-3	TRBD1	TRBJ2-1	TGTGCCATCAGTAATGGACAGGGGGGATACAATGAGCAGTTCTTC	CAISNGQGGYNEQFF
-	TRBV10-1	-	TRBJ2-3	TGCGCCAGCGCAAGTGCAGATACGCAGTATTTT	CASASADTQYF
-	TRBV7-2	TRBD1	TRBJ1-5	TGTGCCAGCAGCTTAACAGGGGGTAATCAGCCCCAGCATTTT	CASSLTGGNQPQHF
-	TRBV5-6	-	TRBJ2-1	TGTGCCAGCAGCTTGGTTGCGCGGGAAGGCGGCAATGAGCAGTTCTTC	CASSLVAREGGNEQFF
-	TRBV10-2	-	TRBJ2-3	TGCGCCAGCGGAGGGCTGGCCTACACAGATACGCAGTATTTT	CASGGLAYTDTQYF
once	TRBV6-4	TRBD2	TRBJ2-1	TGTGCCGGGACTAGCGGGAGGTTTGCCTACAATGAGCAGTTCTTC	CAGTSGRFAYNEQFF
-	TRBV10-3	-	TRBJ2-4	TGTGCCACCATACTCGGACAAGCCAAAAACATTCAGTACTTC	CATILGQAKNIQYF
-	TRBV14	-	TRBJ1-2	TGTGCCAGCAGGCCTCAGGGACGGGGCTATGGCTACACCTTC	CASRPQGRGYGYTF
-	TRBV28	-	TRBJ1-1	TGTGCCAGCAGGCCCCTTGGGGCAGAGAACACTGAAGCTTTCTTT	CASRPLGAENTEAFF
-	TRBV25-1	-	TRBJ2-7	TGTGCCAGCAGGGGGGTAGATAACTACGAGCAGTACTTC	CASRGVDNYEQYF
-	TRBV4-3	TRBD2	TRBJ2-1	TGCGCCAGCAGCCAAGATTGGCGGGAGGTCTCCTACAATGAGCAGTTCTTC	CASSQDWREVSYNEQFF
-	TRBV28	TRBD1	TRBJ2-7	TGTGCCAGCAGTTCTCGGGACAGGGCAGCCTACGAGCAGTACTTC	CASSSRDRAAYEQYF
-	TRBV19	-	TRBJ2-3	TGTGCCAGTAGTATAGCGGGGACCCTTAGAGATACGCAGTATTTT	CASSIAGTLRDTQYF
-	TRBV7-6	-	TRBJ2-1	TGTGCCAGCAGCTTAAGGGATCTCTACAATGAGCAGTTCTTC	CASSLRDLYNEQFF
-	TRBV9	-	TRBJ1-5	TGTGCCAGCAGCGTAGGTGGGTTTGGCAGGGATCAGCCCCAGCATTTT	CASSVGGFGRDQPQHF
-	TRBV9	TRBD1	TRBJ1-1	TGTGCCAGCAGCGTAGGGGGGACAGGACAAAACGAAGCTTTCTTT	CASSVGGTGQNEAFF
-	TRBV4-2	TRBD2	TRBJ2-3	TGTGCCAGCAGCCAAGACCTTGCGGGAGGCCGGTTGTCGCAGTATTTT	CASSQDLAGGRLSQYF
-	TRBV13	TRBD1	TRBJ1-5	TGTGCCAGCAGTTCAGGGGGAAACAATCAGCCCCAGCATTTT	CASSSGGNNQPQHF
-	TRBV30	TRBD2	TRBJ2-1	TGTGCCTGGAAGACAGCGGGAGGGCTCAATGAGCAGTTCTTC	CAWKTAGGLNEQFF
-	TRBV2	-	TRBJ2-3	TGTGCCAGCGGGAGGGGGGATACGCAGTATTTT	CASGRGDTQYF